This T cell receptor beta chain was found in a study of control samples from healthy donors and cancer patients. The CDR3 is made up of 15 amino acids. The trim removed 3 bases at V and 7 bases at J, leaving 9 bases unmatched. CDR1 is LNHDA, CDR2 SQIVND, per germline (reference sequence). TCRdb keeps only in-frame clones here, not all; method: immunoSEQ multiplex PCR. In the table there are 25,000 to 35,000 clones, around three quarters of which are singletons. The TCR originated in a man between 60 and 75 years old with head and neck cancer. This chain uses TRBV19 with TRBJ2-1, with 7 bases aligning to TRBD2. The sequenced material came from PBMCs. This CDR3 reads CASSMARGRLNEQFF. The CDR3 DNA reads as TGTGCCAGTAGTATGGCGCGGGGGAGGTTGAATGAGCAGTTCTTC.